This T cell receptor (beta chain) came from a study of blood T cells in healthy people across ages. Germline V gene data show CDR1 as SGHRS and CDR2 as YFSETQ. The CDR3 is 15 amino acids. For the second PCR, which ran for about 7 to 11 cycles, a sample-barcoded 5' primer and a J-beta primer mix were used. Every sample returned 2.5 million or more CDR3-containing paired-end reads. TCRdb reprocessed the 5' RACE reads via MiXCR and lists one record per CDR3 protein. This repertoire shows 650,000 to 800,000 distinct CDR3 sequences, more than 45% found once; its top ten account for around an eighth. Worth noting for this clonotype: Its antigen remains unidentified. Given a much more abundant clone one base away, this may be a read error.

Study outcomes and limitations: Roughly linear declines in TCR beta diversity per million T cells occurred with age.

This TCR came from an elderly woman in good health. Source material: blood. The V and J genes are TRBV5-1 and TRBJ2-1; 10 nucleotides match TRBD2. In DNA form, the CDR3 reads TGCGCCAGCGGTCCAGCGGGGGGGTCCTGCAATGAGCAGTTCTTC. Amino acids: CASGPAGGSCNEQFF.